This T cell receptor (beta chain) was profiled in a study of cytomegalovirus exposure and HLA in healthy donors. Study-wide results and caveats: V- and J-gene trimming of TCR beta was linked (in a later analysis) to a missense DCLRE1C variant. The authors considered a cluster of highly shared sequence variants likely to be a sequencing artifact. The classifier reportedly diagnosed cytomegalovirus status with high specificity and sensitivity.

Researchers ran the PCR with 60 Vbeta and 13 Jbeta primers. Repertoires were generated with immunoSEQ multiplex PCR, while TCRdb's copy carries only in-frame clones and drops some. The table includes roughly 98,000 clones, about four fifths detected once. Germline V gene lookup returns CDR1 SGDLS and CDR2 YYNGEE. Trimming cost V 2 bases and J 6 bases, with 20 bases left between them. The CDR3 consists of 17 residues. This clone was counted only a few times. Antigen: not known. This chain links TRBV9 with TRBJ2-2, with D perhaps TRBD2 (6 bases). The sample taken for sequencing was PBMCs. This TCR was sampled from a man aged 18 to 35 in good health and CMV-seropositive. The DNA of the CDR3 is TGTGCCAGCAGCGTCTCCGGGCCCCTGGGAGGAGCCGGGGAGCTGTTTTTT. It yields the protein CASSVSGPLGGAGELFF.